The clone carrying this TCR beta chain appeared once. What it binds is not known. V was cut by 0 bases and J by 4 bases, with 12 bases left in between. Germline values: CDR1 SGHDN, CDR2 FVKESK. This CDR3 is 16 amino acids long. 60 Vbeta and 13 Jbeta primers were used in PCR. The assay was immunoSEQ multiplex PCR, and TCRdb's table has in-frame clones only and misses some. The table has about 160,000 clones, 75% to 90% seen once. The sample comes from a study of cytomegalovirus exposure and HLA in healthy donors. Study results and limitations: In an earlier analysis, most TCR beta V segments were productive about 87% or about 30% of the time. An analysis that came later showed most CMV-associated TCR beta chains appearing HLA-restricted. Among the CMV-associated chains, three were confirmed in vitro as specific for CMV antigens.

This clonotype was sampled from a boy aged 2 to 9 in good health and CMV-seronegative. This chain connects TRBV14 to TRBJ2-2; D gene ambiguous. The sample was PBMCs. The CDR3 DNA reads TGTGCCAGCAGCCAAGAAAATCTTCTTGTCACCGGGGAGCTGTTTTTT. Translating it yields CASSQENLLVTGELFF. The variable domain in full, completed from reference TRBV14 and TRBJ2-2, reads EAGVTQFPSHSVIEKGQTVTLRCDPISGHDNLYWYRRVMGKEIKFLLHFVKESKQDESGMPNNRFLAERTGGTYSTLKVQPAELEDSGVYFCASSQENLLVTGELFFGEGSRLTVL.